The next 12 T cell receptor beta chains were all read from a single sample in a study of regulatory T cells in long-lasting Graves disease. Libraries of TCR beta came from iRepertoire HTBI primers plus Arm-PCR of CDR3 regions. TCRdb independently ran MiXCR on the multiplex PCR reads; one entry per CDR3 protein. The sample has about 530,000 distinct CDR3 sequences; roughly a sixth are singletons. Time point specified: newly diagnosed GD, antithyroid drugs for less than 3 months. With RNA extracted from PBMCs as input, the TCR library was made. This sample was shared with a second study, whose subject was T cells in Graves' hyperthyroidism and ophthalmopathy.

Material: peripheral blood mononuclear cells (PBMCs), obtained at new diagnosis, from a patient treated with antithyroid drugs. These receptor sequences come from a woman aged 35-65 years with Graves disease.

This clonotype occurred many times. The chain couples TRBV13 to TRBJ1-2, with TRBD1 matching 7 bases. CDR1 and CDR2 from the germline V gene are PRHDT and FYEKMQ (reference sequence). The CDR3 totals 18 residues. J was trimmed by 3 bases and V by 5 bases; bases with no gene match: 18. The CDR3 nucleotides read TGTGCCAGCAGCCTAAGCAGGACAGGCCGACACCGACACTATGGCTACACCTTC. Amino acid sequence: CASSLSRTGRHRHYGYTF.

The table lists this clonotype with many counts. The CDR3 is CATSSKVEVTYEQYF. In DNA form, the CDR3 reads TGTGCCACCAGCAGCAAAGTAGAGGTCACCTACGAGCAGTACTTC. J is TRBJ2-7 and V is TRBV15; D is ambiguous. The CDR3 is 15 amino acids. V was pared by 3 bases and J by 2 bases, with 14 bases between. Germline-derived CDR1 and CDR2 are LNHNV and YYDKDF (reference sequence).

This clonotype was counted only a few times. J is TRBJ2-7 and V is TRBV9, with D uncertain. Trimming cost V 3 bases and J 3 bases, with 7 bases left between them. This CDR3 comprises 12 residues. Germline V CDR1 and CDR2: SGDLS, YYNGEE. The CDR3, as DNA: TGTGCCAGCAGCGGCGTGGACTACGAGCAGTACTTC. It encodes CASSGVDYEQYF.

In this sample, this clonotype turned up many times. This rearrangement joins TRBV3-1 to TRBJ1-1; D gene uncertain. The CDR3 is made up of 15 amino acids. V was cut by 5 bases and J by 4 bases, with 17 bases left in between. The germline V gene encodes CDR1 LGHDT and CDR2 YNNKEL (reference sequence). CDR3 sequence (DNA): TGTGCCAGCAGCGTGGGGTACCGAAAGAGCACTGAAGCTTTCTTT. Translated: CASSVGYRKSTEAFF.

The CDR3: CATRTGAGQPQHF. The DNA for the CDR3 is TGCGCCACAAGGACAGGCGCGGGGCAGCCCCAGCATTTT. The chain combines TRBV10-2 with TRBJ1-5; TRBD1 aligns across 7 bases. CDR1 is WSHSY and CDR2 is SAAADI in the germline V gene. Trimming at V came to 10 bases and at J to 7 bases, leaving 10 bases not matched to a gene. There are 13 residues in the CDR3.

This clonotype was detected a few times. This chain uses TRBV5-1 with TRBJ1-2; D gene ambiguous. This CDR3 spans 12 amino acids. Deletions cut 0 bases from V and 8 bases from J, with 8 bases between. In germline, CDR1 is SGHRS, CDR2 YFSETQ. The CDR3 DNA reads as TGCGCCAGCAGCTTGGGAGCCGAGGGCTACACCTTC. Residues: CASSLGAEGYTF.

The rearrangement uses TRBV28 and TRBJ2-6, with D possibly matching TRBD1 (6 bases). The V end was cut by 6 bases, the J end by 2 bases, with 20 bases between. The CDR3 extends over 18 amino acids. Germline values: CDR1 MDHEN, CDR2 SYDVKM. The CDR3 region is CASSSLGGGVPGANVLTF. The CDR3 nucleotides read TGTGCCAGCAGCTCTTTAGGGGGTGGGGTCCCTGGGGCCAACGTCCTGACTTTC.

V gene TRBV5-1 combines with J gene TRBJ1-1; the D is unclear. V was shortened by 7 bases and J by 1 base, with 11 bases between the two germline ends. Germline-derived CDR1 and CDR2 are SGHRS and YFSETQ. This CDR3 contains 13 residues. The CDR3 reads CASALGSNTEAFF. The CDR3 nucleotides are TGCGCCAGCGCCCTTGGTTCGAACACTGAAGCTTTCTTT.

This clonotype was detected only a few times. V usage is TRBV19 and J usage is TRBJ2-5; 9 nucleotides match TRBD2. The CDR3 covers 19 residues. The V gene's germline CDR1 is LNHDA and CDR2 SQIVND (reference sequence). J lost 2 bases, V lost 3 bases, and 16 bases had no gene match. This chain's CDR3 is CASSIGPGRSGGHQETQYF. DNA of the CDR3: TGTGCCAGTAGTATTGGACCGGGCCGCAGCGGGGGGCATCAAGAGACCCAGTACTTC.

This clonotype was seen repeatedly, ten times or more. The genes are TRBV15 and TRBJ2-2, with 10 nucleotides matching TRBD1. The CDR3 has 14 amino acids. With V trimmed by 4 bases and J by 7 bases, 3 bases remained unmatched. From germline, CDR1 is LNHNV and CDR2 YYDKDF (reference sequence). This chain's CDR3 is CATSTGTGVGELFF. The DNA for the CDR3 is TGTGCCACCAGCACAGGGACAGGGGTCGGGGAGCTGTTTTTT.

This clonotype was seen a handful of times. V is TRBV9 and J is TRBJ2-3; weak D call: TRBD2 (6 bases). The CDR3 contains 14 residues. The germline CDR1 and CDR2 sequences are SGDLS and YYNGEE. Trimming removed 0 bases from V and 4 bases from J, with 9 bases in between. CDR3 sequence reads: CASSVVTSPDTQYF. CDR3 DNA: TGTGCCAGCAGCGTAGTTACTAGCCCAGATACGCAGTATTTT.

This clonotype has ten or more counts. The J gene is TRBJ1-1, the V gene TRBV2; maybe TRBD1 (6 bases). The germline V gene encodes CDR1 SNHLY and CDR2 FYNNEI. V shed 7 bases and J shed 4 bases, with 16 bases lying between them. This CDR3 comprises 14 residues. The CDR3, as DNA: TGTGCCAGCAAGATAACAGGGACGGGCACTGAAGCTTTCTTT. It specifies CASKITGTGTEAFF.